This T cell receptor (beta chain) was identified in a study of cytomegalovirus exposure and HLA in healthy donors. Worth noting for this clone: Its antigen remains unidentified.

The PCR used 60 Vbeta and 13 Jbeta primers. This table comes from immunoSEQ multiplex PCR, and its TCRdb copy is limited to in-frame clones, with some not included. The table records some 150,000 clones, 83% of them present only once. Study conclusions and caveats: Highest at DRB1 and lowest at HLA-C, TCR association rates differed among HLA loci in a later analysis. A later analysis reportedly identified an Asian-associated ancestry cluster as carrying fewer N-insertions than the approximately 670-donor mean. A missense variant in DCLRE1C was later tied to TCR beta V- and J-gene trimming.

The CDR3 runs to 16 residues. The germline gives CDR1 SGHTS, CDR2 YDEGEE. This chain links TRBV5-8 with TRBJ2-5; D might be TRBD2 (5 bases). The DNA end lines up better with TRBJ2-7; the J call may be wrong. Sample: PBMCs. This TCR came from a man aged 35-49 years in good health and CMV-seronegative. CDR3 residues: CASSPIGSIFSYEQYF. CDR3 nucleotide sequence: TGTGCCAGCAGCCCGATTGGGAGCATTTTTTCCTACGAGCAGTACTTC.